This TCR beta chain stems from a study of T-cell memory formation after mild COVID-19. Study at large: TCR clusters were mostly donor specific.

TCRdb re-called the 5' RACE reads with MiXCR, one entry per CDR3 protein. The sample lists 550,000 to 700,000 distinct CDR3 sequences; 15% to 20% were seen once. V shed 4 bases, J shed 3 bases, and the junction held 7 bases outside the gene matches. This CDR3 contains 16 residues. Germline V lookup: CDR1 SGHRS, CDR2 YFSETQ. The sample holds a few counts of this clonotype. The target antigen is unknown. Study outcomes and limitations: Clones that contracted from day 15 to 85 had balanced CD4/CD8; later expanders were CD4+ biased. Of the contracting clones, CD4+ ones lay mainly in CM and EM, and CD8+ ones in EMRA. That cross-reactive memory joined was suggested by some responding clones appearing in pre-infection memory.

Sequenced material: PBMCs or a T cell subset sorted from them (not recorded which). The chain combines TRBV5-1 with TRBJ2-2; 9 positions match TRBD1. The TCR was taken from an adult woman who had mild COVID-19 (a few samples of this study predate the infection). Cell type and time point are not known. This CDR3 is CASSNRDRDYTGELFF. As DNA, the CDR3 is TGCGCCAGCAGCAACCGGGACAGGGATTACACCGGGGAGCTGTTTTTT.